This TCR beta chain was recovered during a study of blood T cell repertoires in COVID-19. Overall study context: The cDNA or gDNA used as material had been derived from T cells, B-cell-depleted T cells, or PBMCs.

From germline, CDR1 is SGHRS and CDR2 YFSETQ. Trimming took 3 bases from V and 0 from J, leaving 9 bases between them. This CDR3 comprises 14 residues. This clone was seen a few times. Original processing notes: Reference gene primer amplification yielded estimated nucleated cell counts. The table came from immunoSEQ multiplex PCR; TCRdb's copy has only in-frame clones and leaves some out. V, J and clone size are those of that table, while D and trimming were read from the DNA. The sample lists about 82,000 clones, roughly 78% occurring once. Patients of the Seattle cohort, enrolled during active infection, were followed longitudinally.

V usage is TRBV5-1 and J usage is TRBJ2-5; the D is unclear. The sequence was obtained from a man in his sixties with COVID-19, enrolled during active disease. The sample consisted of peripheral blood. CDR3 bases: TGCGCCAGCAGCTCTACCTTATACCAAGAGACCCAGTACTTC. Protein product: CASSSTLYQETQYF.